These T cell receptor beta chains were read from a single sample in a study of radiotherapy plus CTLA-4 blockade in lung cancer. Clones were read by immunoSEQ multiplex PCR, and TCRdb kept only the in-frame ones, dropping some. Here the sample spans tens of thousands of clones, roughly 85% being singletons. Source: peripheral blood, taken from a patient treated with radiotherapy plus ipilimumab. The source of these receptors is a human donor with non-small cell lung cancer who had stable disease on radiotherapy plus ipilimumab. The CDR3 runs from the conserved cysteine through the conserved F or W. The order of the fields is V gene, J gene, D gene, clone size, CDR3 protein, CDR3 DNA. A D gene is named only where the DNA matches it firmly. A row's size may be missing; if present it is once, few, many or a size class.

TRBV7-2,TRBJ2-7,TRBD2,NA,CASSLSPAGDYEQYF,TGTGCCAGCAGCCTAAGCCCAGCGGGAGATTACGAGCAGTACTTC
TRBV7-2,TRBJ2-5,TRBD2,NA,CASSLGGSGGEETQYF,TGTGCCAGCAGCTTAGGAGGAAGCGGGGGGGAAGAGACCCAGTACTTC
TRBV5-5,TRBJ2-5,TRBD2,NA,CASSLGWLAGANPETQYF,TGTGCCAGCAGCCTCGGGTGGCTAGCGGGAGCTAATCCAGAGACCCAGTACTTC
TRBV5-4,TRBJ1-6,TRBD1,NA,CASSSGQGAGQYSPLHF,TGTGCCAGCAGCTCCGGACAGGGAGCGGGCCAATATTCACCCCTCCACTTT
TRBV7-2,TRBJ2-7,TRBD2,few,CASSPPGLAGVNEQYF,TGTGCCAGCAGCCCGCCGGGACTAGCGGGAGTAAACGAGCAGTACTTC
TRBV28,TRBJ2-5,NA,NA,CASSWAGTQYF,TGTGCCAGCAGCTGGGCGGGGACCCAGTACTTC
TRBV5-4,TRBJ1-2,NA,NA,CASRPPDTYYGYTF,TGTGCCAGTAGACCCCCGGACACCTACTATGGCTACACCTTC
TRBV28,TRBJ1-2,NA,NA,CASSREERNGYTF,TGTGCCAGCAGTCGAGAAGAGCGGAATGGCTACACCTTC
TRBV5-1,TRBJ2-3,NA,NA,CASSLGQYTDTQYF,TGCGCCAGCAGCTTGGGGCAGTACACAGATACGCAGTATTTT
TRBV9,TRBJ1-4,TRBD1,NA,CASSNSPRTGAGGKLFF,TGTGCCAGCAGCAACTCACCTAGGACAGGGGCCGGTGGAAAACTGTTTTTT
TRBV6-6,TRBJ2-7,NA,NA,CASSLARDYEQYF,TGTGCCAGCAGCTTAGCACGTGATTACGAGCAGTACTTC
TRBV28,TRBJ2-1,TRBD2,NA,CASTLSGRALNNEQFF,TGTGCCAGCACCCTCAGCGGGAGGGCCCTAAACAATGAGCAGTTCTTC
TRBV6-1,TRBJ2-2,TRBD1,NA,CASSDDNRGTGELFF,TGTGCCAGCAGTGACGATAACAGGGGCACCGGGGAGCTGTTTTTT
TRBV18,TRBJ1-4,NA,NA,CASSVKQGEKLFF,TGTGCCAGCTCGGTGAAACAGGGAGAAAAACTGTTTTTT
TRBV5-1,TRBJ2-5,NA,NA,CASSLGAGMETQYF,TGCGCCAGCAGCTTGGGGGCAGGAATGGAGACCCAGTACTTC
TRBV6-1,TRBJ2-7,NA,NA,CASSGGYEQYF,TGTGCCAGCAGTGGAGGGTACGAGCAGTACTTC
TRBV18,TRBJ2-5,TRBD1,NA,CASSPMTGLQETQYF,TGTGCCAGCTCCCCCATGACAGGGCTCCAAGAGACCCAGTACTTC
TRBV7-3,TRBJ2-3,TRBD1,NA,CASSLIGQGTLDTQYF,TGTGCCAGCAGCTTAATTGGACAGGGCACTTTAGATACGCAGTATTTT
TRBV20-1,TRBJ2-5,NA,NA,CSASETQYF,TGCAGTGCTTCGGAGACCCAGTACTTC
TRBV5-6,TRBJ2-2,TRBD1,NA,CASSRPGQLNTGELFF,TGTGCCAGCAGCCGCCCGGGACAGTTGAACACCGGGGAGCTGTTTTTT
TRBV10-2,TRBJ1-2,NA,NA,CASSEYINYGYTF,TGCGCCAGCAGTGAGTACATTAACTATGGCTACACCTTC
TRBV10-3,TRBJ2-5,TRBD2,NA,CAISLAGEETQYF,TGTGCCATCTCGCTAGCGGGAGAGGAGACCCAGTACTTC
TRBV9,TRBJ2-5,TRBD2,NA,CASSSTSGAQETQYF,TGTGCCAGCAGCTCCACTAGCGGAGCTCAAGAGACCCAGTACTTC
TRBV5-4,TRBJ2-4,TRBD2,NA,CASSSPPGTSGSVGKNIQYF,TGTGCCAGCAGCTCACCCCCCGGGACTAGCGGGAGTGTGGGCAAAAACATTCAGTACTTC
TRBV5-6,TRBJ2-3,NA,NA,CASSSGVASYF,TGTGCCAGCAGCTCCGGAGTAGCGTCGTATTTT
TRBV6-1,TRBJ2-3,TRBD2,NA,CASSELAGGPSTDTQYF,TGTGCCAGCAGTGAACTAGCGGGAGGGCCTAGCACAGATACGCAGTATTTT
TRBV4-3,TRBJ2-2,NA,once,CASSQVPSSDGELFF,TGCGCCAGCAGCCAAGTCCCTAGCTCTGACGGGGAGCTGTTTTTT